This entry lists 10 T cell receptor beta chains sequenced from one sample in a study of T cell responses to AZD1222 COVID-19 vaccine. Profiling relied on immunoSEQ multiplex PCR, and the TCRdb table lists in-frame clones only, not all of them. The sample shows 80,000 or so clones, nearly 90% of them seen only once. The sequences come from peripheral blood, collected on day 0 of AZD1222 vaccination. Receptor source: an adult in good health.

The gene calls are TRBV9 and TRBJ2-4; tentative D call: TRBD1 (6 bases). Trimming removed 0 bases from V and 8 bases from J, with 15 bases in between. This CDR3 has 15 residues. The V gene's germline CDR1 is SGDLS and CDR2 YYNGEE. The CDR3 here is CASSVAQASGDIQYF. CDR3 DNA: TGTGCCAGCAGCGTAGCTCAGGCGTCAGGGGACATTCAGTACTTC.

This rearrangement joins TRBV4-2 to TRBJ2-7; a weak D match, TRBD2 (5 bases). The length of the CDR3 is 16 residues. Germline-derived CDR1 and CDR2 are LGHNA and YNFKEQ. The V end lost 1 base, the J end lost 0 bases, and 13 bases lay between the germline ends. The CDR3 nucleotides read TGTGCCAGCAGCCAAGGGTTAGCGATCAACTCCTACGAGCAGTACTTC. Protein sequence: CASSQGLAINSYEQYF.

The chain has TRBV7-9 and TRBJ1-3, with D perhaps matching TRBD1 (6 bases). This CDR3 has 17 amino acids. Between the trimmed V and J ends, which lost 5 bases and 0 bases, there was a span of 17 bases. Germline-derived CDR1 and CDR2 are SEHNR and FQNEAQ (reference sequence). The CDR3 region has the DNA TGTGCCAGCAGCCTTGGCAGGGGAGTATACTCTGGAAACACCATATATTTT. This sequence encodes CASSLGRGVYSGNTIYF.

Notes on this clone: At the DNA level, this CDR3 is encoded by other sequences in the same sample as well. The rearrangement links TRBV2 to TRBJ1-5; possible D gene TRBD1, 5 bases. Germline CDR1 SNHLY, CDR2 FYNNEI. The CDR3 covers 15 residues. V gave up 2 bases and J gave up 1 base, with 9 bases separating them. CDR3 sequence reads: CASSEQGLSNQPQHF. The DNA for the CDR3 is TGTGCCAGCAGTGAACAGGGTCTAAGCAATCAGCCCCAGCATTTT.

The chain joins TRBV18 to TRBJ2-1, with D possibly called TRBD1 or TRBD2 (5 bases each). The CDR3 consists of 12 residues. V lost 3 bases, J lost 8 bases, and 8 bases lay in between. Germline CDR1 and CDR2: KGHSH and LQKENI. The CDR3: CASSPRGDEQFF. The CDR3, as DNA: TGTGCCAGCTCACCGCGAGGGGATGAGCAGTTCTTC.

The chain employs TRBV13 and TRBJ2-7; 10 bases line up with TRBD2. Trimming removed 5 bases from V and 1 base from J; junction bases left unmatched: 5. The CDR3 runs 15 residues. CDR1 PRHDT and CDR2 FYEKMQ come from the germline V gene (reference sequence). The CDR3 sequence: CASSHTSGNSYEQYF. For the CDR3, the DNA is TGTGCCAGCAGCCACACTAGCGGGAATTCCTACGAGCAGTACTTC.

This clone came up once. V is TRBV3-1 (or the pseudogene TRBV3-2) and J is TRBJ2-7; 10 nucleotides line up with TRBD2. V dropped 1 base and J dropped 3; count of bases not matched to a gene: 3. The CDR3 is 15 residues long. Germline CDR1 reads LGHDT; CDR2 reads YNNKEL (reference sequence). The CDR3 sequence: CASSQVRTSGYEQYF. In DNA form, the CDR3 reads TGTGCCAGCAGCCAAGTTAGGACTAGCGGCTACGAGCAGTACTTC.

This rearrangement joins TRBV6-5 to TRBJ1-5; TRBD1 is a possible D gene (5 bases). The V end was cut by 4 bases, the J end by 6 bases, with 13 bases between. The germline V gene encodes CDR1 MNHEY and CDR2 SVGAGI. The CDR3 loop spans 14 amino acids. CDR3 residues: CASSSHGQGQPQHF. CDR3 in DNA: TGTGCCAGCAGTTCGCACGGGCAGGGTCAGCCCCAGCATTTT.

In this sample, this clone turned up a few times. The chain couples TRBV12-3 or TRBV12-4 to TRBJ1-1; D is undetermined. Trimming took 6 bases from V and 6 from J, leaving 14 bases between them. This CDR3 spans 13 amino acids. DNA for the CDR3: TGTGCCAGCAGATGGGAGGGCGTGTCTGAAGCTTTCTTT. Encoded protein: CASRWEGVSEAFF.

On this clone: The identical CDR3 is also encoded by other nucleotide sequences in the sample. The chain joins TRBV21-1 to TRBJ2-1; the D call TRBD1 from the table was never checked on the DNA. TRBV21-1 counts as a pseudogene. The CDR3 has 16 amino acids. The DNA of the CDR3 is TGCGCCAGCAGCTACCCAAAGCCAGGCCCTTACAATGAGCAGTTCTTC. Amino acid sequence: CASSYPKPGPYNEQFF.